The clone carrying this T cell receptor beta chain was picked up many times. Its target is unknown. The CDR3 runs to 15 residues. In germline, CDR1 is SGHRS, CDR2 YFSETQ. V gave up 5 bases and J gave up 1 base, with 10 bases separating them. After template switching added a universal primer site, the resulting cDNA carried unique molecular identifiers. TCRdb itself ran the 5' RACE reads through MiXCR, one entry per CDR3 protein. Altogether a few hundred thousand distinct CDR3 sequences are present, approximately 8.3% being singletons, with the ten largest covering about 3%. This sample was included in a study of identical twins. Study outcomes and limitations: Possibly, invariant MAIT and iNKT cells partly confounded zero-insertion analyses.

These data also formed part of another study, on yellow fever vaccine responses in identical twins.

The rearrangement links TRBV5-1 to TRBJ1-6; D gene uncertain. Sequencing was carried out using CD8+ T cells sorted from blood. This TCR was sampled from a woman aged 18-29 years in good health. For the CDR3, the DNA is TGCGCCAGCAGTCCGGACGGATCCTATAATTCACCCCTCCACTTT. It specifies CASSPDGSYNSPLHF.